Described below is a single T cell receptor beta chain sequence and its context. This table comes from immunoSEQ multiplex PCR, and its TCRdb copy is limited to in-frame clones, with some not included. The sample lists around 80,000 clones; about 90% were seen once. The sample belongs to a study of brain T cells in children with intractable seizures. Surgery cases with the highest brain T cell transcript signatures were chosen for sequencing. This clonotype originated in a girl aged 2 to 9 with Rasmussen encephalitis and intractable seizures. Specimen: peripheral blood, collected at surgery.

CDR3 sequence (DNA): TGTGCCAGCACCCAAAATAGGGGCTACGAGCAGTACTTC. It encodes CASTQNRGYEQYF. V usage is TRBV6-5 and J usage is TRBJ2-7; TRBD1 might be the D (5 bases). The V gene lost 7 bases and the J gene lost 3 bases, with 13 bases spanning the gap. The germline CDR1 and CDR2 sequences are MNHEY and SVGAGI. The CDR3 extends over 13 amino acids.